This T cell receptor (beta chain) was obtained from a study of blood T cell repertoires in COVID-19. This CDR3 comprises 15 residues. With V trimmed by 5 bases and J by 1 base, 6 bases remained unmatched. In germline, CDR1 is MNHNY, CDR2 SVGAGI (reference sequence). This clone was found once. In the authors' methods: The authors estimated nucleated cell counts from reference gene primer amplification. The table came from immunoSEQ multiplex PCR; TCRdb's copy has only in-frame clones and leaves some out. V, J and clone size are those of that table, while D and trimming were read from the DNA. Of around 78,000 clones in the sample, roughly 88% are singletons; the top ten hold 5.8%.

Sequenced input: peripheral blood. This chain connects TRBV6-6 to TRBJ2-5, with 8 bases that match TRBD1. This TCR came from a middle-aged man with active COVID-19. The CDR3 DNA follows: TGTGCCAGCAGTCGGACAGGGCGTAGCCAAGAGACCCAGTACTTC. It translates to CASSRTGRSQETQYF.